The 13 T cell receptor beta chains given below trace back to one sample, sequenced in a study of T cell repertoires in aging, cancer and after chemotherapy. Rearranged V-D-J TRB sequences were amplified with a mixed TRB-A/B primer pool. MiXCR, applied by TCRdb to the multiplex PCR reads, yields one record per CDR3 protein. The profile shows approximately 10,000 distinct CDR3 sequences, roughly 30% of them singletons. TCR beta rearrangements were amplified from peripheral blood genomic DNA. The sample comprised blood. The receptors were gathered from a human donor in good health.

As DNA, the CDR3 is TGTGCCAGCTCAGACTTCCAAGAGACCCAGTACTTC. Protein product: CASSDFQETQYF. The rearrangement joins TRBV6-5 to TRBJ2-5; D is unclear. The CDR3 spans 12 residues. Germline CDR1 MNHEY, CDR2 SVGAGI. V was cut by 8 bases and J by 1 base, with 8 bases left in between.

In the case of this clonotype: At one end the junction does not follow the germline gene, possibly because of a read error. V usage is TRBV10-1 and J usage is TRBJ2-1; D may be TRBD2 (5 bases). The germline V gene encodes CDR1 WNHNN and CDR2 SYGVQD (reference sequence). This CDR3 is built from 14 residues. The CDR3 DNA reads TGTGCCACTCGTAGTGAGGGCCCCTACAATGAGCAGTTCTTC. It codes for CATRSEGPYNEQFF.

Here the CDR3 reads CASSARDRERSGGGYTF. CDR3 sequence (DNA): TGTGCCAGCAGCGCCCGGGACAGGGAGAGAAGTGGAGGAGGCTACACCTTC. V usage is TRBV7-9 and J usage is TRBJ1-2; 9 bases map to TRBD1. Germline assignment: CDR1 SEHNR and CDR2 FQNEAQ (reference sequence). This CDR3 region has 17 residues. V lost 5 bases, J lost 8 bases, and 18 bases stayed unmatched.

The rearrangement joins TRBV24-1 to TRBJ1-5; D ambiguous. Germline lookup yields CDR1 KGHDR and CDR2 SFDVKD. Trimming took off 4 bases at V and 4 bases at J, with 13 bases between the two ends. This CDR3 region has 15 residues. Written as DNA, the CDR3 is TGTGCCACCAGTGAATCCTACGCACCGAATCAGCCCCAGCATTTT. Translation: CATSESYAPNQPQHF.

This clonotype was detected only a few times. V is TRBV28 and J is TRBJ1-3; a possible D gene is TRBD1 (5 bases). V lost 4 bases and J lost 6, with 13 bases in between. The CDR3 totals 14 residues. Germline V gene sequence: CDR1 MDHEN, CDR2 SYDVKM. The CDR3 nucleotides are TGTGCCAGCAGTTATGGGACTCTGGAAAACACCATATATTTT. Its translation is CASSYGTLENTIYF.

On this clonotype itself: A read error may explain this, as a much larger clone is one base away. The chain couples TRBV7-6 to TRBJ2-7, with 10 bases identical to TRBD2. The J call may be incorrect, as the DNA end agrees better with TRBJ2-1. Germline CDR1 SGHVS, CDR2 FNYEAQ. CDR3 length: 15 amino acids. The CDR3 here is CASSHLSSGSPEQFF. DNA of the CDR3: TGTGCCAGCAGCCACCTTTCTAGCGGGAGTCCCGAGCAGTTCTTC.

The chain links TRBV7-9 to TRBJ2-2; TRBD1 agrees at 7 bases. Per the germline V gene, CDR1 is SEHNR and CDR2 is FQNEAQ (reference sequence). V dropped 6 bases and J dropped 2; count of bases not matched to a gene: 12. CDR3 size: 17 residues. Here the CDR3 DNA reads TGTGCCAGCAGTCCCCCTCTTGGGACAGCAAACACCGGGGAGCTGTTTTTT. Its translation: CASSPPLGTANTGELFF.

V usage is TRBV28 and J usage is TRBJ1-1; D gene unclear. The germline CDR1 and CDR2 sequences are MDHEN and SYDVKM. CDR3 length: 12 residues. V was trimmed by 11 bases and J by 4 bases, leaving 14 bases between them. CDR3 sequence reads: CAGRTAGTEAFF. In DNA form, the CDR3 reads TGTGCCGGACGGACGGCGGGCACTGAAGCTTTCTTT.

CDR3 protein: CASSEAELGGPGRTFGGYTF. DNA of the CDR3: TGTGCCAGCAGTGAAGCGGAATTGGGGGGGCCGGGTCGGACTTTCGGGGGCTACACCTTC. The chain joins TRBV6-1 to TRBJ1-2, with TRBD1 as a possible D gene (6 bases). CDR3 length: 20 amino acids. Trimming left V 0 bases short and J 8 bases short, with 31 bases between. Germline CDR1 and CDR2: MNHNS and SASEGT.

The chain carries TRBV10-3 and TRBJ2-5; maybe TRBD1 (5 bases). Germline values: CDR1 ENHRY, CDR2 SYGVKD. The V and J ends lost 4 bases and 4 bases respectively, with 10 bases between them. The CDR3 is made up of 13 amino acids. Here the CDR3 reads CAISGAGRETQYF. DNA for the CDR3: TGTGCCATCAGTGGTGCAGGGCGAGAGACCCAGTACTTC.

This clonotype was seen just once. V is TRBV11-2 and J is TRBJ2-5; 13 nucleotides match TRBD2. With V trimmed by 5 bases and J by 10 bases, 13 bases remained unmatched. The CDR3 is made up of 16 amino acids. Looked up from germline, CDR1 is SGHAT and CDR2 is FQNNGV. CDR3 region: CASSPTWTSGGRDQYF. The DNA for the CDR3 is TGTGCCAGCAGCCCTACCTGGACTAGCGGGGGAAGGGACCAGTACTTC.

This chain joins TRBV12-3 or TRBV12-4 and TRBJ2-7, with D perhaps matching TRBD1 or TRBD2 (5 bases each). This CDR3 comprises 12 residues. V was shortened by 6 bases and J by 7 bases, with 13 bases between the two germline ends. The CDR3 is CASRTEGREQYF. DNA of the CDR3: TGTGCCAGCAGGACAGAGGGGAGAGAGCAGTACTTC.

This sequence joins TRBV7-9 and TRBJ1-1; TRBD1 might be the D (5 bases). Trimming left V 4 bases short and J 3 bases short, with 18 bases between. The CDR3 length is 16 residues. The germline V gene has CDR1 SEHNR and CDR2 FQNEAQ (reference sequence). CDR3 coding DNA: TGTGCCAGCAGCTCCCGGCGGGCCAGGGAAGACACTGAAGCTTTCTTT. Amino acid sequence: CASSSRRAREDTEAFF.